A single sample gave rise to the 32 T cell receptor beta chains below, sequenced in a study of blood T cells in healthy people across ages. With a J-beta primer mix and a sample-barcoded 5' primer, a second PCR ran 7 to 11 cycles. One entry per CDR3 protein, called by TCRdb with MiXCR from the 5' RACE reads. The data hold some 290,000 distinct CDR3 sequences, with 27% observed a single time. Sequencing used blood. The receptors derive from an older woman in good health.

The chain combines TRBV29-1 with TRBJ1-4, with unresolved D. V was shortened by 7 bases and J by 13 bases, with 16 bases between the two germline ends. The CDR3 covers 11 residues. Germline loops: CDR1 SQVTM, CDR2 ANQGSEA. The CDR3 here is CSGQAPAGLFF. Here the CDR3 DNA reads TGCAGCGGGCAGGCGCCAGCAGGACTGTTTTTT.

In DNA, the CDR3 is TGTGCCAGCTCGCGTGACGGGACCGTAGAATCACCCCTCCACTTT. This sequence encodes CASSRDGTVESPLHF. The chain uses TRBV18 and TRBJ1-6; a weak D match, TRBD1 (5 bases). V was clipped by 6 bases and J by 10 bases, with 19 bases between them. Germline V gene sequence: CDR1 KGHSH, CDR2 LQKENI. CDR3 length: 15 amino acids.

For the CDR3, the DNA is TGTGCCAGCAGCTCAAACGGACTAGCGGCCTACGAGCAGTACTTC. This translates into CASSSNGLAAYEQYF. This chain connects TRBV13 to TRBJ2-5; TRBD2 aligns across 10 bases. The J call may be wrong; the DNA end is better matched by TRBJ2-7. CDR3 length: 15 amino acids. Germline V gene lookup returns CDR1 PRHDT and CDR2 FYEKMQ (reference sequence).

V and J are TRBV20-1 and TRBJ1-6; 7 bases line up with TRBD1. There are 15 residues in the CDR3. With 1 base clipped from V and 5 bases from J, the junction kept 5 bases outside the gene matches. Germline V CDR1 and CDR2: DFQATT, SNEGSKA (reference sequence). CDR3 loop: CSARAGTADNSPLHF. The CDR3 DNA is TGCAGTGCTAGAGCTGGGACAGCGGATAATTCACCCCTCCACTTT.

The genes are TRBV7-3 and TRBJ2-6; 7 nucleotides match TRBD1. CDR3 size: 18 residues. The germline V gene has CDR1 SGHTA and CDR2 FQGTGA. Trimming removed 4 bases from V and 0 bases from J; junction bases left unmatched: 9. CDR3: CASSSPDRPYSGANVLTF. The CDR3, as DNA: TGTGCCAGCAGCTCTCCGGACAGGCCCTACTCTGGGGCCAACGTCCTGACTTTC.

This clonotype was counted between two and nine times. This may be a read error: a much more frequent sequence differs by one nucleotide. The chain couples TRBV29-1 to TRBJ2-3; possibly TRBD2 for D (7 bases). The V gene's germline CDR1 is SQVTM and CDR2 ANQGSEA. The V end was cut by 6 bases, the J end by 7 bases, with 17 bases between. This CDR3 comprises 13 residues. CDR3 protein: CSVGRGAINTQYF. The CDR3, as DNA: TGCAGCGTGGGACGGGGGGCTATAAATACGCAGTATTTT.

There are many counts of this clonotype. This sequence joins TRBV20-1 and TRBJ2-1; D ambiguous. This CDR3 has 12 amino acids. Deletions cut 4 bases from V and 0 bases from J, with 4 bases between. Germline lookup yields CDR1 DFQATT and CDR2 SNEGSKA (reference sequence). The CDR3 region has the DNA TGCAGTGCTAAAAGCTCCTACAATGAGCAGTTCTTC. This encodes CSAKSSYNEQFF.

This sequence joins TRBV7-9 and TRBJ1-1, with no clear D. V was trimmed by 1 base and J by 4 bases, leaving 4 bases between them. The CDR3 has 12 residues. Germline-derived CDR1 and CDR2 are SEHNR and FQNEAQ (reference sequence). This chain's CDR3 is CASSLGRTEAFF. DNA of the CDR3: TGTGCCAGCAGCTTAGGTCGCACTGAAGCTTTCTTT.

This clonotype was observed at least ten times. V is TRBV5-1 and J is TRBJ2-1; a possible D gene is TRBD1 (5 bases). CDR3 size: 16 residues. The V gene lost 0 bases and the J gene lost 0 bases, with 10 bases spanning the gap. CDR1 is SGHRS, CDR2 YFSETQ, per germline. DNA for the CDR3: TGCGCCAGCAGCTTGGCCACTGACAGCTCCTACAATGAGCAGTTCTTC. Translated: CASSLATDSSYNEQFF.

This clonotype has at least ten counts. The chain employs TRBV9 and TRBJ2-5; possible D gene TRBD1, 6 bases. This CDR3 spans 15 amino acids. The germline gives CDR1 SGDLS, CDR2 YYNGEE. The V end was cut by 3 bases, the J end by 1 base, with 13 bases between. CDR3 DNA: TGTGCCAGCAGCGGGGGACACTTCCCCCAAGAGACCCAGTACTTC. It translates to CASSGGHFPQETQYF.

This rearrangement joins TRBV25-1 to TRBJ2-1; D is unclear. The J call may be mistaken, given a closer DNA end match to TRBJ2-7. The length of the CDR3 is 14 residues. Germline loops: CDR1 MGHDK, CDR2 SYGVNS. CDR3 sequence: CASSDRVGSYEQYF. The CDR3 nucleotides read TGTGCCAGCAGTGACAGAGTCGGCTCCTACGAGCAGTACTTC.

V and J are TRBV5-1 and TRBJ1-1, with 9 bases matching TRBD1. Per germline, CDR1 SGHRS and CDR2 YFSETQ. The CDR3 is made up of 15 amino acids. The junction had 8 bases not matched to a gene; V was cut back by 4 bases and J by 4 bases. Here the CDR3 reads CASSPGTGSPTEAFF. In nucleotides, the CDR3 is TGCGCCAGCAGCCCAGGGACAGGGTCTCCCACTGAAGCTTTCTTT. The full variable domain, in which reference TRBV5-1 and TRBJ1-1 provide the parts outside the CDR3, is KAGVTQTPRYLIKTRGQQVTLSCSPISGHRSVSWYQQTPGQGLQFLFEYFSETQRNKGNFPGRFSGRQFSNSRSEMNVSTLELGDSALYLCASSPGTGSPTEAFFGQGTRLTVV.

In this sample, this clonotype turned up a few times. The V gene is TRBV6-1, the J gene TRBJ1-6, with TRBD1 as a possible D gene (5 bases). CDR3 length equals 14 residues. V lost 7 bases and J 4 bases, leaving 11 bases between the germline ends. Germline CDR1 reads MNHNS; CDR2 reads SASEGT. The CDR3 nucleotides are TGTGCCAGCAATTCCGGGACGTATAATTCACCCCTCCACTTT. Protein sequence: CASNSGTYNSPLHF.

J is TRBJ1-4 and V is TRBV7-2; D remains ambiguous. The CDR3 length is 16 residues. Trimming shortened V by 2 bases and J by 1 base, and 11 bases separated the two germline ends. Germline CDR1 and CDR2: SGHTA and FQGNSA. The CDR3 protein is CASSLPNWETNEKLFF. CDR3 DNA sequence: TGTGCCAGCAGCTTACCAAATTGGGAAACTAATGAAAAACTGTTTTTT.

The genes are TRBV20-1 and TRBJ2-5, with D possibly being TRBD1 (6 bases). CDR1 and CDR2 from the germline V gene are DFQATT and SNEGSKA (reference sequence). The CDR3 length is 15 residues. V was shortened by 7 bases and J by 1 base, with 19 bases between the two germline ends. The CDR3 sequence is CSEQGLPNSQETQYF. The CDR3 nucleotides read TGCAGTGAGCAGGGGCTGCCAAACAGCCAAGAGACCCAGTACTTC.

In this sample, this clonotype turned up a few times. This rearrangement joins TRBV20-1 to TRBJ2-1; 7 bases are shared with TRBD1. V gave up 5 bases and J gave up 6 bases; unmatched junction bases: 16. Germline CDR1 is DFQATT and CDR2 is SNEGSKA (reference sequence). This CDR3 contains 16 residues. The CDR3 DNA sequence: TGCAGTGCTGGCCCGAGACAGGGAGTTAGGGGCAATGAGCAGTTCTTC. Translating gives CSAGPRQGVRGNEQFF.

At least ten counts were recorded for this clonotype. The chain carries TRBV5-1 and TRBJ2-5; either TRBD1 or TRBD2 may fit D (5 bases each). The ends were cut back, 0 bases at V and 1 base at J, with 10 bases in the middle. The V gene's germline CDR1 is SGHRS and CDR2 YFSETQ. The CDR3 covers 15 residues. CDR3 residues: CASSLVRDPQETQYF. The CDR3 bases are TGCGCCAGCAGCTTGGTGAGGGACCCCCAAGAGACCCAGTACTTC.

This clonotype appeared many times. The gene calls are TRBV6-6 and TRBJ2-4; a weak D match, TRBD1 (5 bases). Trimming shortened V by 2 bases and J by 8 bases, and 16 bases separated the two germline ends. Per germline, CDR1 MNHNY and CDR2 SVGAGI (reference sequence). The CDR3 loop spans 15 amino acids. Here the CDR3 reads CASSYDLGRVDIQYF. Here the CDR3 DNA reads TGTGCCAGCAGTTACGATCTCGGCAGGGTCGACATTCAGTACTTC.

The CDR3 loop reads CASSFLGRSNTEAFF. The CDR3 nucleotides are TGTGCCAGCAGCTTCCTAGGCAGATCGAACACTGAAGCTTTCTTT. The chain joins TRBV7-2 to TRBJ1-1; D gene ambiguous. CDR3 length: 15 residues. V lost 3 bases and J 1 base, leaving 12 bases between the germline ends. Germline V lookup: CDR1 SGHTA, CDR2 FQGNSA. The full variable domain, in which reference TRBV7-2 and TRBJ1-1 provide the parts outside the CDR3, is GAGVSQSPSNKVTEKGKDVELRCDPISGHTALYWYRQSLGQGLEFLIYFQGNSAPDKSGLPSDRFSAERTGGSVSTLTIQRTQQEDSAVYLCASSFLGRSNTEAFFGQGTRLTVV.

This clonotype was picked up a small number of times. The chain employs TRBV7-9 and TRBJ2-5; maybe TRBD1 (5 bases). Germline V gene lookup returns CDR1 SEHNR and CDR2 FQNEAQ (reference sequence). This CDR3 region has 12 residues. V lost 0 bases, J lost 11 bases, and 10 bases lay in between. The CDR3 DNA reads TGTGCCAGCAGCTTAGCCGACAGAGAGCAGTACTTC. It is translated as CASSLADREQYF.

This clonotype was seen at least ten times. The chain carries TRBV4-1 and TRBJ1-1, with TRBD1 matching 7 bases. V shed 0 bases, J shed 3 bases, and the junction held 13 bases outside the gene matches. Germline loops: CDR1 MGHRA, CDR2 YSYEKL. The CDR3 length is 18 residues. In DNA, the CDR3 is TGCGCCAGCAGCCAAGAAAGTACAGCAGGGGGATATCACACTGAAGCTTTCTTT. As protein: CASSQESTAGGYHTEAFF.

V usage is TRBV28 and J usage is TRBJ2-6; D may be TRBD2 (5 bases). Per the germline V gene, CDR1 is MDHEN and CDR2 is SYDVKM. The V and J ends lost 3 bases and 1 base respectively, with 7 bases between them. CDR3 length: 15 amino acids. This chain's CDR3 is CASSLWESGANVLTF. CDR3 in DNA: TGTGCCAGCAGTTTGTGGGAGTCTGGGGCCAACGTCCTGACTTTC.

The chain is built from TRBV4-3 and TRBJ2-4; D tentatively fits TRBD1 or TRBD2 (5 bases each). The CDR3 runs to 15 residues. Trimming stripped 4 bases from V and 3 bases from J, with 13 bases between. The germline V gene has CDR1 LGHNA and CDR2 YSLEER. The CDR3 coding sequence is TGCGCCAGCAGCCCCCGTCTGGGGGACAAAAACATTCAGTACTTC. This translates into CASSPRLGDKNIQYF.

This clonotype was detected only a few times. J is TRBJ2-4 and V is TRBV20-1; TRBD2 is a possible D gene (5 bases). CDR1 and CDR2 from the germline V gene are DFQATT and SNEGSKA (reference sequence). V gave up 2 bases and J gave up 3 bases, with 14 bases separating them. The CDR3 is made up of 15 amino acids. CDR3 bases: TGCAGTGCTAGAAGAATTGAGGGCTTCAAAAACATTCAGTACTTC. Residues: CSARRIEGFKNIQYF.

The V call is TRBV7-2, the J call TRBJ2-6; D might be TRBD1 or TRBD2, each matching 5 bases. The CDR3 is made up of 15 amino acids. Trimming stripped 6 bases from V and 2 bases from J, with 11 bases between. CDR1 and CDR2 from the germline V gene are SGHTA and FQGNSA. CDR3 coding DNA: TGTGCCAGCAGACCAGGGAGTACTGGGGCCAACGTCCTGACTTTC. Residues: CASRPGSTGANVLTF.

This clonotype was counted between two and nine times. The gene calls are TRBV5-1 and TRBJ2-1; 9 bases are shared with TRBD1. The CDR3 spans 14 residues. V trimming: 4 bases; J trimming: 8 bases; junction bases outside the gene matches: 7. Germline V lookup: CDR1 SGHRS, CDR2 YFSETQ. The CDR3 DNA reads TGCGCCAGCAGCCCCCGGACAGGGGTCCATGAGCAGTTCTTC. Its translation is CASSPRTGVHEQFF.

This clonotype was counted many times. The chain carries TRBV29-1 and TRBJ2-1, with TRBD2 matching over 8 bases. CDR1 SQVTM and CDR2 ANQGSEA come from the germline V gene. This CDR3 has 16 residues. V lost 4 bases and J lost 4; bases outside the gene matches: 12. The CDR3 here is CSVVKREFGSYNEQFF. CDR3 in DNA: TGCAGCGTTGTGAAGCGGGAGTTCGGATCGTACAATGAGCAGTTCTTC.

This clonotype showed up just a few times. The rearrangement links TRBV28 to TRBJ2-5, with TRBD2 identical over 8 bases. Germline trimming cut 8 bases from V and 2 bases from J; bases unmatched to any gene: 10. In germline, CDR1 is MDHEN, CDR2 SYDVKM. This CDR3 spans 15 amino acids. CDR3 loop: CASSIGGARQETQYF. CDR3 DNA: TGTGCCAGCTCAATCGGGGGGGCGCGGCAAGAGACCCAGTACTTC.

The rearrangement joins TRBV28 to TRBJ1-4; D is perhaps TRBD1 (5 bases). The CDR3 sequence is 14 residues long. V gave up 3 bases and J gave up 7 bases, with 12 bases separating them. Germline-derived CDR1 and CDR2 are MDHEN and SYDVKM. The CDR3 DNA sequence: TGTGCCAGCAGTTTTCCCAGGGCGGGTGAAAAACTGTTTTTT. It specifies CASSFPRAGEKLFF.

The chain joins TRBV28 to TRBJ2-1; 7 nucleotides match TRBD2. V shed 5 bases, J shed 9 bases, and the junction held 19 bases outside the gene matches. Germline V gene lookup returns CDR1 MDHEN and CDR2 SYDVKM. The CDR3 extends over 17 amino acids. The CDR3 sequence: CASSPPQTREKTGEQFF. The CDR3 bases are TGTGCCAGCAGTCCTCCCCAGACGCGGGAGAAAACGGGTGAGCAGTTCTTC.

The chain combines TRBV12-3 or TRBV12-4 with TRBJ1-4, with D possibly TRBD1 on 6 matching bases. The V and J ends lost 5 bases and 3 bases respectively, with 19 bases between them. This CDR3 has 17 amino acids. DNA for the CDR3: TGTGCCAGCAGTCTGGACAGTTTTTCCAAGCCTAATGAAAAACTGTTTTTT. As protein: CASSLDSFSKPNEKLFF.

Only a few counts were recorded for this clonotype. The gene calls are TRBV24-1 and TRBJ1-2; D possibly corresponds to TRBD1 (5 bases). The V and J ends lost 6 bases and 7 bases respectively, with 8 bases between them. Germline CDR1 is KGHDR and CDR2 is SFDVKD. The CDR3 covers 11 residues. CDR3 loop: CATSWGSGYTF. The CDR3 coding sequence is TGTGCCACCAGTTGGGGCTCTGGCTACACCTTC.